The 12 T cell receptor beta chains reported below all come from one sample, sequenced in a study of blood T cell repertoires in COVID-19. The method was immunoSEQ multiplex PCR; TCRdb's version includes in-frame clones alone and lacks a portion of them. The sample contains under 200,000 clones, around 89% of which appear only once. Sample: peripheral blood. The receptors shown here come from a man in his fifties or sixties who had recovered from COVID-19.

The V call is TRBV15, the J call TRBJ2-1, with TRBD2 matching 7 bases. Germline trimming cut 4 bases from V and 5 bases from J; bases unmatched to any gene: 8. Germline CDR1 and CDR2: LNHNV and YYDKDF (reference sequence). The length of the CDR3 is 15 residues. CDR3 protein: CATSTLDGGNNEQFF. CDR3 nucleotide sequence: TGTGCCACCAGCACCTTAGACGGGGGGAACAATGAGCAGTTCTTC.

This chain connects TRBV25-1 to TRBJ2-7; 10 bases match TRBD1. V lost 4 bases and J lost 6; bases outside the gene matches: 3. This CDR3 contains 13 residues. Germline-derived CDR1 and CDR2 are MGHDK and SYGVNS. CDR3 DNA sequence: TGTGCCAGCAGTGGGACAGGGGGTGGCGAGCAGTACTTC. Protein: CASSGTGGGEQYF.

This chain connects TRBV10-1 to TRBJ1-1, with D tentatively TRBD1 (6 bases). Germline CDR1 and CDR2: WNHNN and SYGVQD (reference sequence). This CDR3 region has 13 residues. The ends were cut back, 7 bases at V and 7 bases at J, with 16 bases in the middle. The DNA of the CDR3 is TGCGCCAGCACCCGGACAGTGGAGGATGAAGCTTTCTTT. Translating it yields CASTRTVEDEAFF.

V gene TRBV10-3 combines with J gene TRBJ1-6; the D gene is possibly TRBD1 (5 bases). This CDR3 contains 13 residues. Trimming pared 6 bases from V and 9 bases from J, leaving 12 bases between. In germline, CDR1 is ENHRY, CDR2 SYGVKD. CDR3 DNA: TGTGCCATCAGGGGCAGGGAGGGTTCACCCCTCCACTTT. This encodes CAIRGREGSPLHF.

The chain employs TRBV5-5 and TRBJ2-3; a weak D match, TRBD2 (6 bases). The CDR3 is 16 amino acids. The V gene lost 4 bases and the J gene lost 2 bases, with 17 bases spanning the gap. CDR1 and CDR2 from the germline V gene are SGHKS and YYEKEE (reference sequence). The CDR3 loop is CASSPRGAGLTDTQYF. DNA of the CDR3: TGTGCCAGCAGCCCCCGCGGGGCGGGGCTCACAGATACGCAGTATTTT.

The chain recombines TRBV7-6 with TRBJ2-1; TRBD1 matches at 9 bases. V shed 5 bases, J shed 4 bases, and the junction held 3 bases outside the gene matches. Germline V gene lookup returns CDR1 SGHVS and CDR2 FNYEAQ. The CDR3 covers 14 residues. CDR3 DNA: TGTGCCAGCAGCAGGGGACAGGGATACAATGAGCAGTTCTTC. This sequence encodes CASSRGQGYNEQFF.

V is TRBV2 and J is TRBJ2-5; TRBD2 matches 16 bases. This CDR3 is 17 amino acids long. Germline values: CDR1 SNHLY, CDR2 FYNNEI. J lost 4 bases, V lost 3 bases, and 5 bases had no gene match. CDR3 region: CASSDGTSGGAIETQYF. In DNA form, the CDR3 reads TGTGCCAGCAGTGATGGGACTAGCGGGGGGGCCATAGAGACCCAGTACTTC.

The V gene is TRBV5-4, the J gene TRBJ1-4; 12 positions match TRBD1. Per germline, CDR1 SGHNT and CDR2 YYREEE (reference sequence). This CDR3 contains 17 residues. Trimming cost V 3 bases and J 0 bases; bases outside gene matches: 3. The CDR3 reads CASSWGTGGATNEKLFF. CDR3 coding DNA: TGTGCCAGCAGCTGGGGGACAGGGGGCGCAACTAATGAAAAACTGTTTTTT.

The rearrangement joins TRBV5-3 to TRBJ2-3; 7 bases are shared with TRBD1. TRBV5-3 is treated as an ORF (open reading frame) with a function not yet certain. V lost 1 base to trimming and J lost 4 bases; unmatched junction nucleotides: 18. This CDR3 is 19 amino acids long. The chain's CDR3 is CARSLQRGGWLRGADTQYF. The DNA for the CDR3 is TGTGCCAGAAGCTTGCAGCGAGGGGGCTGGCTGCGAGGCGCAGATACGCAGTATTTT.

V and J are TRBV18 and TRBJ2-7; 7 bases are a match to TRBD1. The germline gives CDR1 KGHSH, CDR2 LQKENI. This CDR3 is 16 amino acids long. The ends lost 1 base at V and 2 bases at J; junction bases unmatched: 8. CDR3 nucleotide sequence: TGTGCCAGCTCACCACGTTTAGGGACAGAGACCTACGAGCAGTACTTC. This gives the protein CASSPRLGTETYEQYF. The variable domain in full, with the rest retrieved from reference TRBV18 and TRBJ2-7, is NAGVMQNPRHLVRRRGQEARLRCSPMKGHSHVYWYRQLPEEGLKFMVYLQKENIIDESGMPKERFSAEFPKEGPSILRIQQVVRGDSAAYFCASSPRLGTETYEQYFGPGTRLTVT.

The chain employs TRBV5-6 and TRBJ2-4, with 9 bases lining up with TRBD2. Per germline, CDR1 SGHDT and CDR2 YYEEEE. V lost 2 bases and J lost 6; bases outside the gene matches: 9. This CDR3 comprises 16 residues. Here the CDR3 reads CASSFGIAGDPNIQYF. CDR3 sequence (DNA): TGTGCCAGCAGCTTTGGAATAGCGGGGGATCCAAACATTCAGTACTTC.

The chain combines TRBV4-3 with TRBJ2-1; 9 nucleotides line up with TRBD2. Germline CDR1 is LGHNA and CDR2 is YSLEER. Trimming cost V 0 bases and J 10 bases; bases outside gene matches: 10. CDR3 size: 16 residues. CDR3 protein: CASSQEMIAGAQEQFF. The CDR3 bases are TGCGCCAGCAGCCAAGAGATGATAGCGGGGGCCCAGGAGCAGTTCTTC.